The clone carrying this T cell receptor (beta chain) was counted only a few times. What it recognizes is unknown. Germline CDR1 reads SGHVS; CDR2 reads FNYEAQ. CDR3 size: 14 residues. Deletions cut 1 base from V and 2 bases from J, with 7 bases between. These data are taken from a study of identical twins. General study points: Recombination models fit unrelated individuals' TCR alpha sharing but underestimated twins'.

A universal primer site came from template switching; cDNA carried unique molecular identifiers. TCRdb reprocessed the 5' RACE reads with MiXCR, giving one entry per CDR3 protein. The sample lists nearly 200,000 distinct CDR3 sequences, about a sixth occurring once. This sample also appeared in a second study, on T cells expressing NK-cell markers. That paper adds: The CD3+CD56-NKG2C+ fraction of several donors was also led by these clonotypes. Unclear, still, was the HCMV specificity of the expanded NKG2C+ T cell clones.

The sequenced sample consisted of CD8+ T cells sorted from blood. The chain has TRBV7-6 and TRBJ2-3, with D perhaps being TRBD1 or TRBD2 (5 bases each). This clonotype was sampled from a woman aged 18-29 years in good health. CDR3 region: CASSLVGPTDTQYF. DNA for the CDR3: TGTGCCAGCAGCTTAGTGGGACCCACAGATACGCAGTATTTT.